The text below deals with one T cell receptor beta chain. These data come from a study of human T cells and chemical hapten exposure. As for time point: pre-sensitization, week 0. Treatment here: therapeutic diphenylcyclopropenone sensitization with weekly scalp DPC. TCRdb re-analysed the RACE reads in MiXCR, keeping a single row per CDR3 protein. This sample yields more than 300,000 distinct CDR3 sequences, of which roughly 5% are seen a single time; 2.6% belongs to the top ten. The V gene lost 3 bases and the J gene lost 0 bases, with 11 bases spanning the gap. The V gene's germline CDR1 is SGHDN and CDR2 FVKESK. This CDR3 spans 16 amino acids.

The sequence derives from a woman between 50 and 59 years old with alopecia areata. Some clones in this sample may be carry-over from other donors' samples. The chain carries TRBV14 and TRBJ1-4, with D possibly being TRBD1 (5 bases). The sequencing here drew on whole blood, taken in connection with sensitization to the hapten diphenylcyclopropenone (DPC). In DNA, the CDR3 is TGTGCCAGCAGCCACCTTTCGGGGGCAACTAATGAAAAACTGTTTTTT. Encoded protein: CASSHLSGATNEKLFF.